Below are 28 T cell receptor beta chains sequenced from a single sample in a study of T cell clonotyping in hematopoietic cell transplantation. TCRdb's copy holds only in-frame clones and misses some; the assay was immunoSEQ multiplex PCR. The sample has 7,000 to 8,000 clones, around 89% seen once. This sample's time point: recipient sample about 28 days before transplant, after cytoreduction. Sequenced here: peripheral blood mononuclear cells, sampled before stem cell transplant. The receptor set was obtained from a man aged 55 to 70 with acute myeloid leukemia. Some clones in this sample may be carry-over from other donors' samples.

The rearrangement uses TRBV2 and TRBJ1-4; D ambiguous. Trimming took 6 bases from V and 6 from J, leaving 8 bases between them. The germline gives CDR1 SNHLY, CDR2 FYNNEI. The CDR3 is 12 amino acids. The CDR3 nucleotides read TGTGCCAGCAGGATCTTGTATGAAAAACTGTTTTTT. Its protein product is CASRILYEKLFF.

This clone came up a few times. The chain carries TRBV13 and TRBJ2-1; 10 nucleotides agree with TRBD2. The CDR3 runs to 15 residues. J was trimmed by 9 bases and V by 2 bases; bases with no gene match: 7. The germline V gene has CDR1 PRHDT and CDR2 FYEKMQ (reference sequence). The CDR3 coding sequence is TGTGCCAGCAGCTTATATAAGCGGGAGGGCGGTGAGCAGTTCTTC. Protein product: CASSLYKREGGEQFF.

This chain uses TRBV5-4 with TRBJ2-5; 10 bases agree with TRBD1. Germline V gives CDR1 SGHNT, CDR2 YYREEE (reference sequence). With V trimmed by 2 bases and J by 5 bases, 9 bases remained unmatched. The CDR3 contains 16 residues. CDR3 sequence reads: CASSLRDRGEGETQYF. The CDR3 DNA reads TGTGCCAGCAGCTTACGGGACAGGGGAGAAGGGGAGACCCAGTACTTC.

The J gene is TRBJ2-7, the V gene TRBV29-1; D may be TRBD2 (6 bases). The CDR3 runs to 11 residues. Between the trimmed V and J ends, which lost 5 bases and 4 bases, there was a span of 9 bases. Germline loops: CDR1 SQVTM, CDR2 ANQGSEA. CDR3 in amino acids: CSVTGGYEQYF. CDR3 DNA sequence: TGCAGCGTTACCGGGGGTTACGAGCAGTACTTC.

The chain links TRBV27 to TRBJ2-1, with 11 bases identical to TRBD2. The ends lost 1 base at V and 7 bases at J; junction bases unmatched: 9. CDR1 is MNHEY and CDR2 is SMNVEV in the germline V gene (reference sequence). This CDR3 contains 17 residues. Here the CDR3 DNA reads TGTGCCAGCAGTTTATTTTCGGGGACTAGCGGCCGGAATGAGCAGTTCTTC. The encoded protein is CASSLFSGTSGRNEQFF.

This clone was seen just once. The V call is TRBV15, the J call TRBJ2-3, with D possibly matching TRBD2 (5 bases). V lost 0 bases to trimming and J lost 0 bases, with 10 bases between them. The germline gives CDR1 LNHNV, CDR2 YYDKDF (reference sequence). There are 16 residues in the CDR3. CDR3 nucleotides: TGTGCCACCAGCAGAGATTTAAGCGGAAGCACAGATACGCAGTATTTT. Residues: CATSRDLSGSTDTQYF.

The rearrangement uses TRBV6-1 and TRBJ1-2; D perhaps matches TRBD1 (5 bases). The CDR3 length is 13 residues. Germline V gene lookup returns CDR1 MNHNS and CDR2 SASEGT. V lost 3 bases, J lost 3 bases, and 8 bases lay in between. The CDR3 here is CASSEGPDYGYTF. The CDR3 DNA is TGTGCCAGCAGTGAGGGACCGGACTATGGCTACACCTTC.

The CDR3 spells CASLQGSSGNTIYF. CDR3 DNA sequence: TGTGCCAGCTTACAGGGGAGCTCTGGAAACACCATATATTTT. The genes are TRBV2 and TRBJ1-3, with 7 nucleotides matching TRBD1. CDR3 size: 14 residues. The V and J ends lost 8 bases and 0 bases, in that order; junction bases with no gene match: 4. The V gene's germline CDR1 is SNHLY and CDR2 FYNNEI.

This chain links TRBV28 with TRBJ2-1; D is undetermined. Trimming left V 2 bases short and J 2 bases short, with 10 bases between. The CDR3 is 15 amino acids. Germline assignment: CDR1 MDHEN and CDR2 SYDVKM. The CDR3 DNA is TGTGCCAGCAGTTTACCGGCCAATACCTACAATGAGCAGTTCTTC. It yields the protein CASSLPANTYNEQFF.

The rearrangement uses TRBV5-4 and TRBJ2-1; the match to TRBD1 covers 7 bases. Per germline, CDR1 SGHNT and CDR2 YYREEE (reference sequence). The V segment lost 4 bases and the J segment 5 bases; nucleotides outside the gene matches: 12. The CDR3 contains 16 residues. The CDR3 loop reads CASSAKTGRIHNEQFF. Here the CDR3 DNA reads TGTGCCAGCAGCGCGAAGACAGGGCGGATCCACAATGAGCAGTTCTTC.

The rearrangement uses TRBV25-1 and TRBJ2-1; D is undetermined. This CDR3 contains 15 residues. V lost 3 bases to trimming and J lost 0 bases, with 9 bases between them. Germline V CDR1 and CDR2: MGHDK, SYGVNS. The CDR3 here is CASSDFGFSYNEQFF. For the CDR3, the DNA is TGTGCCAGCAGTGATTTTGGTTTCTCCTACAATGAGCAGTTCTTC.

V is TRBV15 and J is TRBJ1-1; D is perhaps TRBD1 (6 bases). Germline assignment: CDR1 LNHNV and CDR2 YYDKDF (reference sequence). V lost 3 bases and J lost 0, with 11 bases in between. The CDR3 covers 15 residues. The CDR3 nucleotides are TGTGCCACCAGCAGGAGACAGGCGCTGAACACTGAAGCTTTCTTT. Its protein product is CATSRRQALNTEAFF. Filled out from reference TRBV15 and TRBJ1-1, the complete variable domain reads DAMVIQNPRYQVTQFGKPVTLSCSQTLNHNVMYWYQQKSSQAPKLLFHYYDKDFNNEADTPDNFQSRRPNTSFCFLDIRSPGLGDTAMYLCATSRRQALNTEAFFGQGTRLTVV.

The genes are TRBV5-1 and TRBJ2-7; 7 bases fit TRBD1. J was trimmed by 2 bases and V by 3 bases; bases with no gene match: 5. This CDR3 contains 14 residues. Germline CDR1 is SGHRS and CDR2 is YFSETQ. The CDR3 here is CASSSTGATYEQYF. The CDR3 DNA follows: TGCGCCAGCAGCTCAACAGGGGCCACCTACGAGCAGTACTTC.

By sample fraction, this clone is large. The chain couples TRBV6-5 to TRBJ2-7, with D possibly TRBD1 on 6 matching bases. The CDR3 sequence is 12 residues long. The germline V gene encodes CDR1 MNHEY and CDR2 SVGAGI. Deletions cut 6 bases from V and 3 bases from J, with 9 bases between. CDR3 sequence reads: CASSNRDYEQYF. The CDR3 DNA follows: TGTGCCAGCAGCAACAGGGACTACGAGCAGTACTTC.

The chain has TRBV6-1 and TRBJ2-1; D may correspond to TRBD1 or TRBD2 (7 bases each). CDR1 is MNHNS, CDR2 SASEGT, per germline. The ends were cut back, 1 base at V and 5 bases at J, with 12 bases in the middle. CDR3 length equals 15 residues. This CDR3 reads CASSEGQGGHNEQFF. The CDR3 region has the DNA TGTGCCAGCAGTGAAGGGCAGGGGGGGCACAATGAGCAGTTCTTC.

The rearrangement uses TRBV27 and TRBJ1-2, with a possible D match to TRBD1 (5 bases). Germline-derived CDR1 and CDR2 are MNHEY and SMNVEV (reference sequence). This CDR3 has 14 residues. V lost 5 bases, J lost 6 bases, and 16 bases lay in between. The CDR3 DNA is TGTGCCAGCAGTCCGGCGGTGGGGCCGGATGGCTACACCTTC. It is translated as CASSPAVGPDGYTF.

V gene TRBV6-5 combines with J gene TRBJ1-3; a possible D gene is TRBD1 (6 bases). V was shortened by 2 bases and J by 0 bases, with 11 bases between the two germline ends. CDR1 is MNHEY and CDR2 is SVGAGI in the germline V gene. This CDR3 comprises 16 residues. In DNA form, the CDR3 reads TGTGCCAGCAGTTACGCAGGGGTTTCCTCTGGAAACACCATATATTTT. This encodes CASSYAGVSSGNTIYF.

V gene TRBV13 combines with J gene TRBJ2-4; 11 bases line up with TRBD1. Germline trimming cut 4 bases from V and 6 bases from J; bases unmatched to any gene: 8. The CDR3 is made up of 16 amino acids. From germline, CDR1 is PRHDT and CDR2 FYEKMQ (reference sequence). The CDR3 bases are TGTGCCAGCAGCTCCAGGACCGGGACAGGGGGAAACATTCAGTACTTC. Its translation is CASSSRTGTGGNIQYF.

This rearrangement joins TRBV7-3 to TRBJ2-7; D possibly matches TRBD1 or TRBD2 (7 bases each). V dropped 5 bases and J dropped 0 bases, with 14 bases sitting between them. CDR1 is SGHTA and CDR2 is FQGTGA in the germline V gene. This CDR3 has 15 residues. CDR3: CASSPQGGSSYEQYF. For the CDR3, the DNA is TGTGCCAGCAGCCCCCAGGGGGGGAGCTCCTACGAGCAGTACTTC.

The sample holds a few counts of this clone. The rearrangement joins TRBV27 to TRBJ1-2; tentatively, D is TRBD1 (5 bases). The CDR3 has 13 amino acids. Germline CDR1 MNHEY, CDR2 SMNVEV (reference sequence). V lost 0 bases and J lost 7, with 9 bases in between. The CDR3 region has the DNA TGTGCCAGCAGTTTATCTGGGGCGGGTGGCTACACCTTC. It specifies CASSLSGAGGYTF.

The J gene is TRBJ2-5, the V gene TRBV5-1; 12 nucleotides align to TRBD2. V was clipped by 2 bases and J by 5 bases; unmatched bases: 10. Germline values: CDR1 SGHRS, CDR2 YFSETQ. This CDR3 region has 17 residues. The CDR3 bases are TGCGCCAGCAGCTTAGACCCTGGACTAGCGGGAACGGAGACCCAGTACTTC. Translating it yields CASSLDPGLAGTETQYF.

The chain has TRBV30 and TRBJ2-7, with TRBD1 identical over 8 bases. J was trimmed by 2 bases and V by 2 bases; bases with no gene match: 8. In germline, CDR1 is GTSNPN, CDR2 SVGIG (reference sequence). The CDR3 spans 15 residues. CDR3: CAWSLLQGVTYEQYF. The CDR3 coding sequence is TGTGCCTGGAGTCTTCTACAGGGGGTCACCTACGAGCAGTACTTC.

The CDR3 DNA sequence: TGTGCCAGCAGCTTTGATACAGGGGAAGGGCTCGAGCAGTACTTC. It translates to CASSFDTGEGLEQYF. The chain uses TRBV5-4 and TRBJ2-7; 7 nucleotides line up with TRBD1. The V segment lost 2 bases and the J segment 6 bases; nucleotides outside the gene matches: 11. CDR1 and CDR2 from the germline V gene are SGHNT and YYREEE (reference sequence). There are 15 residues in the CDR3.

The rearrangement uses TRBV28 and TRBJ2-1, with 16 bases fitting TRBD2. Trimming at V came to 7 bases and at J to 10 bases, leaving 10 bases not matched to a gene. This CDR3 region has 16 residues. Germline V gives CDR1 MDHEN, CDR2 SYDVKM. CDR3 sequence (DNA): TGTGCCAGCACCGGGACTAGCGGGAGGGGGTGGTGGGAGCAGTTCTTC. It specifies CASTGTSGRGWWEQFF.

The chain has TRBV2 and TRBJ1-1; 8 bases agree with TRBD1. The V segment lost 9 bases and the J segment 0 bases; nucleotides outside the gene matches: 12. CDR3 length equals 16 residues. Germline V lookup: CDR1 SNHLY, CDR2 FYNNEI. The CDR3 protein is CARTRDRSLMNTEAFF. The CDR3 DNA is TGTGCCAGAACTCGGGACAGGAGCCTTATGAACACTGAAGCTTTCTTT. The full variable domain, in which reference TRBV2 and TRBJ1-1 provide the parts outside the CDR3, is EPEVTQTPSHQVTQMGQEVILRCVPISNHLYFYWYRQILGQKVEFLVSFYNNEISEKSEIFDDQFSVERPDGSNFTLKIRSTKLEDSAMYFCARTRDRSLMNTEAFFGQGTRLTVV.

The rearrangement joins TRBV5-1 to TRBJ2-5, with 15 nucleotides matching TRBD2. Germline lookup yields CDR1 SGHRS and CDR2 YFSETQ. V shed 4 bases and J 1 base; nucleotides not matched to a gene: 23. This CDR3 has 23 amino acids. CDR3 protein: CASSQGGLAGGQPTRGSQETQYF. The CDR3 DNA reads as TGCGCCAGCAGCCAGGGGGGACTAGCGGGGGGCCAACCAACTCGCGGCAGCCAAGAGACCCAGTACTTC.

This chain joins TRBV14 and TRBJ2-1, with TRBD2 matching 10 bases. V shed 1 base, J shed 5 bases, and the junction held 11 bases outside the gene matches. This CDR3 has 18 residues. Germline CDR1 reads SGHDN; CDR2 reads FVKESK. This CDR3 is CASSQGPPGTSAHNEQFF. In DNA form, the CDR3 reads TGTGCCAGCAGCCAAGGTCCCCCCGGGACTAGCGCACACAATGAGCAGTTCTTC.

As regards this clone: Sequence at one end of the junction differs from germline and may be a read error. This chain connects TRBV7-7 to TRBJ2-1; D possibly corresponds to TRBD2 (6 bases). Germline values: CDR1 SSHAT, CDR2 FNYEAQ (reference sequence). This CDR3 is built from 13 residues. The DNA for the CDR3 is TGTGCTAGCAGCCACGGGAGTAACAATGAGCAGTTCTTC. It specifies CASSHGSNNEQFF.